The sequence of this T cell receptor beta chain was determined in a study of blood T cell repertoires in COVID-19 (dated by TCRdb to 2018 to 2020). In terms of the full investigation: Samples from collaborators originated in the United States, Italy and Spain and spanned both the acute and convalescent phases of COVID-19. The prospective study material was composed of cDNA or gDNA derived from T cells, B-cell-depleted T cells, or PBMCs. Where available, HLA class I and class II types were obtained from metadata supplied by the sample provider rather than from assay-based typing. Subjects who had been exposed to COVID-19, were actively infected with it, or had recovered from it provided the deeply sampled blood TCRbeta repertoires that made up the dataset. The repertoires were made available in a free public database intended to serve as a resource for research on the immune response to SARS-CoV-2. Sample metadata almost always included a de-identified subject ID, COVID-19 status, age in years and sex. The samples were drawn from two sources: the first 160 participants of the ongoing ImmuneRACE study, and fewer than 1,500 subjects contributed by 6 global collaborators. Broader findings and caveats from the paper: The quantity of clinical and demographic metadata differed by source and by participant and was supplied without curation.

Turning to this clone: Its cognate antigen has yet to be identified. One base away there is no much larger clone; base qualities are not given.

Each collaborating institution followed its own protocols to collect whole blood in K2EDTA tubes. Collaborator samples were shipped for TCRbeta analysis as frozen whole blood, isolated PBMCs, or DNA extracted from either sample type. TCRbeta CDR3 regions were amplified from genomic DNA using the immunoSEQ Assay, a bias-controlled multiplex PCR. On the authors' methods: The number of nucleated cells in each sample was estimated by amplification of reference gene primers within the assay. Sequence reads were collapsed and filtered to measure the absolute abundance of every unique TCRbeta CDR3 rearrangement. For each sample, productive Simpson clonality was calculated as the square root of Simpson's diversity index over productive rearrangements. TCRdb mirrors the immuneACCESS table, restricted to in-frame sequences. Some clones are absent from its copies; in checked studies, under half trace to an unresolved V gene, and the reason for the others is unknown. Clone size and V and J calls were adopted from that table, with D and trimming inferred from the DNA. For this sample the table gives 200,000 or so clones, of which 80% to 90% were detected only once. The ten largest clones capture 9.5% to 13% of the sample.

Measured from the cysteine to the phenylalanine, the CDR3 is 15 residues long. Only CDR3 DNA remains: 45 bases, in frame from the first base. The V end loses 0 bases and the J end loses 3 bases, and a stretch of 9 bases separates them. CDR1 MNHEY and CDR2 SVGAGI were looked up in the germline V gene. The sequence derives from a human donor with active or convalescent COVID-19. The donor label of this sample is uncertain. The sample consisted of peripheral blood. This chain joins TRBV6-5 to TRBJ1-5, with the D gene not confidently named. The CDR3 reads CASSYSKQINQPQHF. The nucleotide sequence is TGTGCCAGCAGTTACTCGAAACAGATCAATCAGCCCCAGCATTTT.